These T cell receptor beta chains were read from a single sample in a study of cytomegalovirus exposure and HLA in healthy donors. Libraries were prepared by immunoSEQ multiplex PCR; TCRdb keeps only in-frame clonotypes and omits some of them. The sample has 180,000 or so clones; 80% to 90% are singletons. Material for sequencing was PBMCs. The receptors were gathered from a woman aged 18-30 years in good health and CMV-seropositive. Each CDR3 is given with its conserved first and last residue. D genes are given only for firm matches. Expanded clones get a size class; other rows say once, few or many, or leave the size out.

CDR3: CATSRDRQGPYEAFF
DNA: TGTGCCACCAGCAGAGATCGGCAGGGGCCTTATGAAGCTTTCTTT
size: -
D: -
V: TRBV15
length: 15
J: TRBJ1-1

CDR3: CASSRSDRAYEQYF
DNA: TGTGCCTCAAGCAGGTCTGACAGGGCCTACGAGCAGTACTTC
size: few
D: TRBD1
V: TRBV27
length: 14
J: TRBJ2-7

CDR3: CASSPLSGSSYNEQFF
DNA: TGTGCCAGCAGCCCCCTTTCCGGTTCTTCCTACAATGAGCAGTTCTTC
size: -
D: -
V: TRBV6-6
length: 16
J: TRBJ2-1

CDR3: CASSIDGLSNQPQHF
DNA: TGTGCCAGTAGTATAGACGGGTTGAGCAATCAGCCCCAGCATTTT
size: -
D: -
V: TRBV19
length: 15
J: TRBJ1-5

CDR3: CASSPTGGADEKLFF
DNA: TGTGCCAGCAGCCCGACAGGGGGCGCAGATGAAAAACTGTTTTTT
size: -
D: TRBD1
V: TRBV28
length: 15
J: TRBJ1-4

CDR3: CASTHRSGNTIYF
DNA: TGTGCCTCTACTCATCGATCTGGAAACACCATATATTTT
size: -
D: -
V: TRBV30
length: 13
J: TRBJ1-3

CDR3: CASSVGTGSTDTQYF
DNA: TGTGCCAGCAGCGTAGGGACTGGGAGCACAGATACGCAGTATTTT
size: -
D: -
V: TRBV9
length: 15
J: TRBJ2-3

CDR3: CASHMDSSLIDGELFF
DNA: TGCGCCAGCCACATGGACAGTTCCCTAATTGACGGGGAGCTGTTTTTT
size: once
D: -
V: TRBV5-1
length: 16
J: TRBJ2-2

CDR3: CASSYSEGSTEAFF
DNA: TGTGCCAGCAGTTACTCGGAGGGAAGCACTGAAGCTTTCTTT
size: -
D: -
V: TRBV6-5
length: 14
J: TRBJ1-1

CDR3: CASGLQVSSGANVLTF
DNA: TGTGCCAGTGGTCTGCAGGTCAGCTCTGGGGCCAACGTCCTGACTTTC
size: few
D: -
V: TRBV19
length: 16
J: TRBJ2-6

CDR3: CASSQLYRVGGTEAFF
DNA: TGTGCCAGCAGCCAACTATACAGGGTAGGCGGAACTGAAGCTTTCTTT
size: once
D: -
V: TRBV14
length: 16
J: TRBJ1-1

CDR3: CASSIEQGNEKLFF
DNA: TGTGCCAGTAGTATAGAACAGGGGAATGAAAAACTGTTTTTT
size: -
D: TRBD1
V: TRBV19
length: 14
J: TRBJ1-4

CDR3: CASSYSSSGDNEQFF
DNA: TGTGCCAGCAGCTACTCATCTAGCGGGGATAATGAGCAGTTCTTC
size: -
D: TRBD2
V: TRBV6-5
length: 15
J: TRBJ2-1

CDR3: CASSQLYRLVPEAFF
DNA: TGCGCCAGCAGCCAACTTTACCGGTTAGTCCCTGAAGCTTTCTTT
size: -
D: -
V: TRBV4-3
length: 15
J: TRBJ1-1

CDR3: CASSPVPRTSGGHTQYF
DNA: TGTGCCAGCAGCCCCGTCCCCCGGACTAGCGGGGGGCACACCCAGTACTTC
size: -
D: TRBD2
V: TRBV7-2
length: 17
J: TRBJ2-5

CDR3: CASRPKLATLHWEKLFF
DNA: TGTGCCAGCAGACCTAAACTCGCGACACTTCATTGGGAAAAACTGTTTTTT
size: -
D: -
V: TRBV28
length: 17
J: TRBJ1-4

CDR3: CASSPGGRGNTIYF
DNA: TGTGCCAGCAGTCCAGGGGGTAGGGGAAACACCATATATTTT
size: -
D: TRBD1
V: TRBV27
length: 14
J: TRBJ1-3

CDR3: CASSAGLRDEQYF
DNA: TGTGCCAGCAGCGCGGGACTTCGCGACGAGCAGTACTTC
size: -
D: -
V: TRBV11-3
length: 13
J: TRBJ2-7

CDR3: CASSTTDRALYSNQPQHF
DNA: TGTGCCAGTAGTACCACGGACAGGGCCCTTTATAGCAATCAGCCCCAGCATTTT
size: -
D: TRBD1
V: TRBV19
length: 18
J: TRBJ1-5

CDR3: CASSLGLPYYNEQFF
DNA: TGCGCCAGCAGCCTGGGACTACCCTACTACAATGAGCAGTTCTTC
size: -
D: TRBD2
V: TRBV5-1
length: 15
J: TRBJ2-1

CDR3: CASSLAQGGTEAFF
DNA: TGCGCCAGCAGCTTGGCCCAAGGAGGCACTGAAGCTTTCTTT
size: -
D: -
V: TRBV5-1
length: 14
J: TRBJ1-1

CDR3: CASSLFGSNNEQFF
DNA: TGTGCCAGCAGTTTATTCGGGAGCAACAATGAGCAGTTCTTC
size: -
D: -
V: TRBV27
length: 14
J: TRBJ2-1

CDR3: CSTFTTGAGANVLTF
DNA: TGCAGTACATTCACGACAGGGGCTGGGGCCAACGTCCTGACTTTC
size: -
D: TRBD1
V: TRBV29-1
length: 15
J: TRBJ2-6

CDR3: CASSRTGELYEQYF
DNA: TGTGCCAGTAGCCGAACAGGGGAACTCTACGAGCAGTACTTC
size: -
D: TRBD1
V: TRBV19
length: 14
J: TRBJ2-7

CDR3: CASRRDRWDTEAFF
DNA: TGTGCCAGCAGGCGGGACAGGTGGGACACTGAAGCTTTCTTT
size: -
D: TRBD1
V: TRBV2
length: 14
J: TRBJ1-1

CDR3: CASSLGGLADTQYF
DNA: TGTGCCAGCAGCTTAGGGGGACTCGCAGATACGCAGTATTTT
size: -
D: -
V: TRBV7-2
length: 14
J: TRBJ2-3

CDR3: CASSNGIAQHF
DNA: TGTGCCAGTAGTAACGGTATAGCCCAGCATTTT
size: once
D: -
V: TRBV19
length: 11
J: TRBJ1-5

CDR3: CASSLRSGGTLNEQFF
DNA: TGTGCCAGCAGCCTCAGAAGCGGGGGTACCCTCAATGAGCAGTTCTTC
size: -
D: TRBD2
V: TRBV11-3
length: 16
J: TRBJ2-1

CDR3: CASSWGDRADYGYTF
DNA: TGTGCCAGCAGCTGGGGGGACAGGGCGGACTATGGCTACACCTTC
size: -
D: TRBD1
V: TRBV7-9
length: 15
J: TRBJ1-2